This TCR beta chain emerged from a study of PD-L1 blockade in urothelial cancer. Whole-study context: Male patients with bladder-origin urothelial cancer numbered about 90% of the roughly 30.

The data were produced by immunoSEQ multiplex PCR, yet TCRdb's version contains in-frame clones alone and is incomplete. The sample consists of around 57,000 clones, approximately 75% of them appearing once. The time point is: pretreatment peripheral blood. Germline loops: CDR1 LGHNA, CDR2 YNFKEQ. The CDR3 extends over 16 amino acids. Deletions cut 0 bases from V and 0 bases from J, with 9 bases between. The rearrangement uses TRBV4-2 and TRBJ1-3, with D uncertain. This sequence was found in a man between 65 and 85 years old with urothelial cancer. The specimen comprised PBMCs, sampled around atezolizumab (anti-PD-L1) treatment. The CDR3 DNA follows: TGTGCCAGCAGCCAAGATCTAACCGACTCTGGAAACACCATATATTTT. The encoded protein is CASSQDLTDSGNTIYF.